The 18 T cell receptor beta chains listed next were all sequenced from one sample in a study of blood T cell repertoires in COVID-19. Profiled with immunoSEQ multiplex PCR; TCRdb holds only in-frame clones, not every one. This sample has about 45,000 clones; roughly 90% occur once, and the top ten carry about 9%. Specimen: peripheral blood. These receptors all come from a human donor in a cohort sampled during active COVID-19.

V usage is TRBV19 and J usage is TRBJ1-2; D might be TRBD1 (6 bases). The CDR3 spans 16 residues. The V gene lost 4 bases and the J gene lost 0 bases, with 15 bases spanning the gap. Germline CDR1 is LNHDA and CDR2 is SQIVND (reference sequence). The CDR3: CASSKGHELSNYGYTF. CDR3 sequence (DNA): TGTGCCAGTAGTAAGGGACACGAACTCTCTAACTATGGCTACACCTTC.

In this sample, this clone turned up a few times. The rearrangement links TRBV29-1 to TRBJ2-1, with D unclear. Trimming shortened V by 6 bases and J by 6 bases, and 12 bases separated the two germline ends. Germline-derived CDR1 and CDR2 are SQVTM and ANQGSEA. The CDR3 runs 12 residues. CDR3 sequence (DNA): TGCAGCGTCTTAACTTCGATCAATGAGCAGTTCTTC. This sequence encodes CSVLTSINEQFF.

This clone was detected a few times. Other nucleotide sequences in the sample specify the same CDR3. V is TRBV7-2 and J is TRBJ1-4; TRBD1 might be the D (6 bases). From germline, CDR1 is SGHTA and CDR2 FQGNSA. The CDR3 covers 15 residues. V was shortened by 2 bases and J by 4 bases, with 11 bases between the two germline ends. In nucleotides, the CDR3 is TGTGCCAGCAGCTTAAGGGGACAACATAATGAAAAACTGTTTTTT. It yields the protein CASSLRGQHNEKLFF.

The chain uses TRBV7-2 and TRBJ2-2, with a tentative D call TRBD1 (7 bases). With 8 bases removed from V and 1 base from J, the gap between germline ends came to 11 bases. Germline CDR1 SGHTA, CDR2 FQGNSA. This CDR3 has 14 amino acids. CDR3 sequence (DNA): TGTGCCAGCGGGCAGGGGGGGAACACCGGGGAGCTGTTTTTT. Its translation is CASGQGGNTGELFF.

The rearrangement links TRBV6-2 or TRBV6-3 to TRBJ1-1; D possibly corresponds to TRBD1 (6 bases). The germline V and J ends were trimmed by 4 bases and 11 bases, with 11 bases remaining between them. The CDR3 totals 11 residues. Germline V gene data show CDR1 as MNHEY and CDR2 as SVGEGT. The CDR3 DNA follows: TGTGCCAGCAGTTCACAGGGTACGGCTTTCTTT. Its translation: CASSSQGTAFF.

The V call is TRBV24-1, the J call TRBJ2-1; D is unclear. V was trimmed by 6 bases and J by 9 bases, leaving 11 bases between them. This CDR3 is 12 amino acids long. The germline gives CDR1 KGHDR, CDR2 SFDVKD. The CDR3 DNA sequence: TGTGCCACCAGTCAAAGTTCGAGTGAGCAGTTCTTC. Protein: CATSQSSSEQFF.

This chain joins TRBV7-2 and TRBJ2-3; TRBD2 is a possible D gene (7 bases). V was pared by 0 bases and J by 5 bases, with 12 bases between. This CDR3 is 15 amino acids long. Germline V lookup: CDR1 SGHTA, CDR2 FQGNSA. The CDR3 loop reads CASSLAPGGVDTQYF. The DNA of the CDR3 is TGTGCCAGCAGCTTAGCCCCGGGGGGCGTAGATACGCAGTATTTT. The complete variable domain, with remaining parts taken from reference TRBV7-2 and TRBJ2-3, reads GAGVSQSPSNKVTEKGKDVELRCDPISGHTALYWYRQSLGQGLEFLIYFQGNSAPDKSGLPSDRFSAERTGGSVSTLTIQRTQQEDSAVYLCASSLAPGGVDTQYFGPGTRLTVL.

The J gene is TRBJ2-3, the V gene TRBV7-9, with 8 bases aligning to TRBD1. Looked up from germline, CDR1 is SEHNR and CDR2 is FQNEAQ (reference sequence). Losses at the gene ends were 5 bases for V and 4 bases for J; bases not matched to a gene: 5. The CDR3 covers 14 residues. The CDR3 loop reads CASSLTTGADTQYF. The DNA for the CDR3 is TGTGCCAGCAGCCTCACGACAGGGGCAGATACGCAGTATTTT.

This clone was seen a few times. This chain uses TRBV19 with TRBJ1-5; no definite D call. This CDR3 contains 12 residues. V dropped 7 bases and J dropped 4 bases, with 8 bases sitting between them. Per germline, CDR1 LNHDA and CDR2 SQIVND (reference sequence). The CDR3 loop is CASNAGNQPQHF. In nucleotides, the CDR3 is TGTGCCAGTAATGCGGGTAATCAGCCCCAGCATTTT. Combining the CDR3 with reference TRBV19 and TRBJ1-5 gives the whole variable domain DGGITQSPKYLFRKEGQNVTLSCEQNLNHDAMYWYRQDPGQGLRLIYYSQIVNDFQKGDIAEGYSVSREKKESFPLTVTSAQKNPTAFYLCASNAGNQPQHFGDGTRLSIL.

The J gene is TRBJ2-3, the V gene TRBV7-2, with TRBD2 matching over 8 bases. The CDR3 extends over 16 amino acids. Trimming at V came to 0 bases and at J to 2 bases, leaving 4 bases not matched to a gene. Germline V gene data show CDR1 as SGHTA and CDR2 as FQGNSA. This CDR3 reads CASSLAGLGDTDTQYF. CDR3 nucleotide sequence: TGTGCCAGCAGCTTAGCGGGACTAGGGGACACAGATACGCAGTATTTT.

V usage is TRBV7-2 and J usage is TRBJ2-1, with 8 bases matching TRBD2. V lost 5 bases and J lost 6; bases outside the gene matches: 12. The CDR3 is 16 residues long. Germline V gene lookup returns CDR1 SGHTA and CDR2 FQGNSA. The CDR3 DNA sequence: TGTGCCAGCAGCCCCGTGGGTGCGGGGGGTGGCAATGAGCAGTTCTTC. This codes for CASSPVGAGGGNEQFF.

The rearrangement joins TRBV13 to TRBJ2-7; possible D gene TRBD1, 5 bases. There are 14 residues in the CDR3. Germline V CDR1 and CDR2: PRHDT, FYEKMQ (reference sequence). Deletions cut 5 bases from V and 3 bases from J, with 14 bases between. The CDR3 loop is CASSPRAQVYEQYF. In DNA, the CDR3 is TGTGCCAGCAGCCCCCGGGCACAGGTCTACGAGCAGTACTTC. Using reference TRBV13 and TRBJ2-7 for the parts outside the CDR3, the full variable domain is AAGVIQSPRHLIKEKRETATLKCYPIPRHDTVYWYQQGPGQDPQFLISFYEKMQSDKGSIPDRFSAQQFSDYHSELNMSSLELGDSALYFCASSPRAQVYEQYFGPGTRLTVT.

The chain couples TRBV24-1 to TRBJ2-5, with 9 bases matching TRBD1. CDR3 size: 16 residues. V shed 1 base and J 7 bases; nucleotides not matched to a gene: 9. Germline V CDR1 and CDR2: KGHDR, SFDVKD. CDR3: CATSDFTGGRGGTQYF. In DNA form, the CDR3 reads TGTGCCACCAGTGATTTTACAGGGGGCAGGGGGGGGACCCAGTACTTC.

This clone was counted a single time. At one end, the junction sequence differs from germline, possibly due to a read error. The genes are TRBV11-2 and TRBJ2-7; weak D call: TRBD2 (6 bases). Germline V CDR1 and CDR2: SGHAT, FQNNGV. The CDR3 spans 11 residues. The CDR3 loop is CASSLGTREDF. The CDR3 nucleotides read TGTGCCAGCAGCTTGGGAACGAGGGAGGACTTC.

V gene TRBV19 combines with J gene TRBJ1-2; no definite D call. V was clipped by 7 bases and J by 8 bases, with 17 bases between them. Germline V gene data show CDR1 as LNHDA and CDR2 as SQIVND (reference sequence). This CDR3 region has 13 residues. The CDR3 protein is CASTPEGFRGYTF. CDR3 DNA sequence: TGTGCCAGTACCCCCGAGGGATTCCGGGGCTACACCTTC.

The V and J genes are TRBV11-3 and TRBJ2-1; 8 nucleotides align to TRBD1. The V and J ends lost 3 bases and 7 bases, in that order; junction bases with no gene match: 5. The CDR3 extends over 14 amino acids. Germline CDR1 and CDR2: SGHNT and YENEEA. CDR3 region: CASSLGQARNEQFF. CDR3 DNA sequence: TGTGCCAGCAGCTTGGGACAGGCCAGGAATGAGCAGTTCTTC.

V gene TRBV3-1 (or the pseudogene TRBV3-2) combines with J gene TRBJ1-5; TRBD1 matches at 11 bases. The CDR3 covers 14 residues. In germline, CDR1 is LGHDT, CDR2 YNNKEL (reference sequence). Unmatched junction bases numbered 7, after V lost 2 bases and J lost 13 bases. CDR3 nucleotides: TGTGCCAGCAGCCAAAGGACAGGGGGCGAAACTCAGCATTTT. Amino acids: CASSQRTGGETQHF.

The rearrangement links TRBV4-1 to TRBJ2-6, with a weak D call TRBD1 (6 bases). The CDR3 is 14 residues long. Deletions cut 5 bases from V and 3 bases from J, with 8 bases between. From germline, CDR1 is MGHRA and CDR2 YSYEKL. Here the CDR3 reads CASSSRGGANVLTF. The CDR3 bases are TGCGCCAGCAGCTCCAGGGGTGGGGCCAACGTCCTGACTTTC.